This T cell receptor (beta chain) is from a study of CD8 T cells in ankylosing spondylitis. Overall study results and limits: Reactive arthritis synovial fluid and blood previously showed some of these motif variants. A motif of under 10 highly homologous TCR beta variants was seen as apparently characteristic of ankylosing spondylitis blood.

Trimming removed 5 bases from V and 3 bases from J; junction bases left unmatched: 9. CDR3 length: 16 amino acids. Germline lookup yields CDR1 PRHDT and CDR2 FYEKMQ (reference sequence). Libraries of TCR beta came from quantitative 5'-RACE with molecular barcodes. Each CDR3 protein gets one entry after TCRdb re-called the 5' RACE reads with MiXCR. Among about 350,000 distinct CDR3 sequences listed, more than 20% were seen once. This clonotype was seen more than once but under ten times. As yet, its antigen is unknown. This receptor was identified in a male donor with ankylosing spondylitis or in good health (not recorded which). The chain employs TRBV13 and TRBJ2-1; 8 nucleotides line up with TRBD2. The specimen sequenced was blood, either unsorted or a sorted T cell fraction (not recorded which). The CDR3 DNA reads TGTGCCAGCAGCCATCGGACTAGCAGAGACTACAATGAGCAGTTCTTC. Translated, it gives CASSHRTSRDYNEQFF.